This is a list of T cell receptor beta chains from one sample in a study of cytomegalovirus exposure and HLA in healthy donors. Here immunoSEQ multiplex PCR was the method, and the copy in TCRdb shows in-frame clones only, minus some. Of 100,000 to 150,000 clones detected, over 65% appear once; the ten largest clones hold roughly 20%. Sequenced material: PBMCs. All receptors derive from a man between 18 and 29 years old in good health and CMV-seropositive. The CDR3 runs from the conserved cysteine through the conserved F or W. Fields, in order: V gene, J gene, clone size, D gene, CDR3 DNA, CDR3 protein. The D gene is left open where the match is weak. Rows may omit the clone size; those that give it use once, few, many or a size class.

TRBV27,TRBJ1-6,once,NA,TGTGCCAGCTCCTCGCGGGGGGATAATTCACCCCTCCACTTT,CASSSRGDNSPLHF
TRBV5-4,TRBJ2-7,NA,TRBD1,TGTGCCAGCAGCTGGGACAGGGCGTCCTACGAGCAGTACTTC,CASSWDRASYEQYF
TRBV29-1,TRBJ2-2,NA,NA,TGCAGCGTTGCCGACTCCGCCGGGGAGCTGTTTTTT,CSVADSAGELFF
TRBV10-3,TRBJ2-7,NA,NA,TGTGCCATCAGTGATTTCAGCTACGAGCAGTACTTC,CAISDFSYEQYF
TRBV19,TRBJ2-1,NA,NA,TGTGCCAGTGGGAGGTCCCGCTCCTACAATGAGCAGTTCTTC,CASGRSRSYNEQFF
TRBV27,TRBJ1-1,NA,NA,TGTGCCAGCAGTCAACAGCTAAACACTGAAGCTTTCTTT,CASSQQLNTEAFF
TRBV10-3,TRBJ2-3,NA,NA,TGTGCCATCAGTAATGCAGGCAGGTCCTGGTCAGATACGCAGTATTTT,CAISNAGRSWSDTQYF
TRBV4-2,TRBJ1-1,NA,TRBD1,TGTGCCAGCAGCCCTAGGACAGGGAGCATGAACACTGAAGCTTTCTTT,CASSPRTGSMNTEAFF
TRBV27,TRBJ2-7,NA,TRBD1,TGTGCCAGCCGTCCCTGGACAGGGGACGAGCAGTACTTC,CASRPWTGDEQYF
TRBV7-6,TRBJ1-1,NA,TRBD1,TGTGCCAGCAGCTTAGAGACAGGGATGGTATGGGGAACTGAAGCTTTCTTT,CASSLETGMVWGTEAFF
TRBV28,TRBJ2-4,NA,NA,TGTGCCAGCAGTTCTCTCCAGGCAGGAAACATTCAGTACTTC,CASSSLQAGNIQYF
TRBV20-1,TRBJ2-5,once,NA,TGCAGTGCCCTACAAGAGACCCAGTACTTC,CSALQETQYF
TRBV30,TRBJ1-2,NA,NA,TGTGCCTCCGCGGGGTTCCTTAACTATGGCTACACCTTC,CASAGFLNYGYTF
TRBV2,TRBJ1-2,NA,NA,TGTGCCAGCAGTGAGGAGGGGTACTATGGCTACACCTTC,CASSEEGYYGYTF
TRBV10-3,TRBJ2-2,few,NA,TGTGCCATCAGTGAGTCCGGTACCGGGGAGCTGTTTTTT,CAISESGTGELFF
TRBV13,TRBJ1-5,NA,TRBD1,TGTGCCAGCAGCTTAGAACCCTTCGGACAGGGAGCTCAGCCCCAGCATTTT,CASSLEPFGQGAQPQHF
TRBV4-1,TRBJ2-1,NA,NA,TGCGCCAGCAGCCAAGATAGGGCGGACAGCTACCCCTCCTACAATGAGCAGTTCTTC,CASSQDRADSYPSYNEQFF
TRBV6-5,TRBJ1-2,NA,NA,TGTGCCAGCAGTCGCCCGGACAGAAGCTATGGCTACACCTTC,CASSRPDRSYGYTF
TRBV11-1,TRBJ1-6,NA,TRBD1,TGTGCCAGCAGCTTGACAGGGGGAGGTTCACCCCTCCACTTT,CASSLTGGGSPLHF
TRBV29-1,TRBJ1-1,many,NA,TGCAGCGTTGAAGGTAATTGGACAGCAAAAGCTTTCTTT,CSVEGNWTAKAFF
TRBV25-1,TRBJ2-7,NA,TRBD2,TGTGCCAGCAGTGAGGGGGGGTCTTACGAGCAGTACTTC,CASSEGGSYEQYF
TRBV15,TRBJ2-1,NA,TRBD2,TGTGCCACCAGCAGAGATGCTAGCGGGGCCTCCAATGAGCAGTTCTTC,CATSRDASGASNEQFF
TRBV7-2,TRBJ2-7,NA,TRBD1,TGTGCCAGCAGCTTAGCAGGGACAGGGGGCTACGAGCAGTACTTC,CASSLAGTGGYEQYF
TRBV4-1,TRBJ1-3,NA,NA,TGCGCTTCCAAGGGGGGGCGTGGAAACACCATATATTTT,CASKGGRGNTIYF
TRBV10-3,TRBJ1-5,few,NA,TGTGCCATCAGTGGGACAGTAAACAATCAGCCCCAGCATTTT,CAISGTVNNQPQHF
TRBV7-3,TRBJ2-3,NA,NA,TGTGCCAGCAGCCTCGGACAGACACCAGATACGCAGTATTTT,CASSLGQTPDTQYF